The T cell receptor (beta chain) described here comes from a study of cytomegalovirus exposure and HLA in healthy donors (dated by TCRdb to the late 2010s). For the study in its entirety: According to an earlier analysis of several hundred of the donors, some 180 million T cells yielded roughly 110 million unique TCR beta sequences and less than 300 Gb of sequence data. Of the roughly 410 genotyped donors, 81% were placed in the genetic ancestry cluster associated with self-reported Caucasian donors. Every discovery cohort repertoire had been produced on one sequencing platform. Besides the first cohort of more than 650 subjects, a separate validation cohort made up of over a hundred different subjects was used. Typing coverage varied by locus: roughly 629-640 donors for A, B, C, DRB1 and DQB1; 522 for DQA1; approximately 570 for DPA1; 400 to 480 for DPB1. High-throughput TCR immunosequencing, statistical association of individual TCRs with disease status, and machine learning were combined to predict cytomegalovirus infection status. In an earlier analysis of roughly 600 of the donors, high-throughput TCR beta sequencing was used to judge whether each TCR beta V gene segment behaved as functional or pseudogenic. In the later analysis, no new phenotypic data were used to find candidate immune exposures; instead, reliance was placed on TCR beta sequences and their occurrence across donors. Genome-wide SNP genotypes for about 60% of the roughly 700 donors were used in a later genetic analysis, which treated that subset as a discovery cohort. Donor age, sex, ethnicity and CMV serostatus were compiled together with the repertoire data. Four to six DR-DQ haplotypes were handled as single units for association and clustering, since linkage in the cohort was strong. In a later analysis, previously published TCR beta repertoires from 500 to 750 donors were re-analyzed and high-resolution HLA genotyping was added so that TCR occurrence patterns could be studied. Among roughly 400 genotyped donors of the cohort, an average of roughly 230,000 unique TCR beta nucleotide sequences was sequenced per donor, of which about 18% were non-productive. Both class I and class II loci were covered by HLA typing, at four-digit resolution. The aim of the study was to test whether cataloging public T cell receptors could identify signatures of past pathogen exposure. Using immunosequencing, the study profiled T cell repertoires from roughly 650 subjects and related those repertoires to cytomegalovirus serostatus. An early release that covered 640 HLA-typed donors contained about 300 gigabases of sequencing data and tens of millions of unique TCR sequences. Results and caveats for the whole study, not just this receptor: Specific HLA alleles were associated with over 15,000 TCR beta sequences at a false discovery rate of 0.05 in a later analysis. The study gave a list of around 170 TCR beta chains associated with cytomegalovirus. Several of the top co-occurrence clusters appeared to be linked to parvovirus B19, influenza, CMV and Epstein-Barr virus, according to a later analysis. The authors suggested that the approach could potentially be extended to other disease states and immunological phenotypes. According to a later genetic analysis, donors in an Asian-associated ancestry cluster had fewer N-insertions in productive TCRs than the roughly 660-donor mean. A further reported finding was that TCR beta sequences accurately predicted the HLA-A and HLA-B alleles for most subjects in the first cohort. A cluster of highly shared sequence variants was judged likely to be a technical artifact of the sequencing pipeline. Broadly in line with IMGT annotations, most TCR beta V segments showed up in productive rearrangements about 90% or about 30% of the time in an earlier analysis of around 600 of the donors. The only immune exposure information available for the cohort was CMV serostatus. In a later analysis, TCR association rates were found to vary across HLA loci, with the most associated TCRs seen for DRB1 alleles and the fewest for HLA-C alleles. In a later analysis, HLA-associated TCR beta chains were found to be more clonally expanded and to have lower generation probabilities than equally common non-associated chains. In a later genetic analysis, a missense DCLRE1C variant was associated with V-gene and J-gene trimming of TCR beta chains, and the association was replicated in an independent cohort. Only TCR beta chains were sequenced in this cohort, and the absence of alpha or paired-chain data limited detectable features. When HLA alleles, especially DR and DQ, strongly co-occurred, TCR associations were difficult to assign to individual alleles. A few of the identified cytomegalovirus-associated TCR beta chains were confirmed in vitro to be specific for cytomegalovirus antigens. Cytomegalovirus status was reported to be diagnosed by the classifier with high specificity and sensitivity in both the original and validation cohorts. Most TCR sequences were observed very rarely across donors, whereas some public TCRs were present in many individuals. The presence/absence analyses assumed that sequencing depth was roughly uniform across donors, and that assumption may not be true. In a later analysis, most CMV-associated TCR beta chains were found to appear HLA-restricted, with HLA associations seemingly driven largely by CMV exposure. Because counts were too low, seventeen rarely observed V segments, including chromosome 9 orphons, were excluded from the earlier analysis of fewer than 650 of the donors. Because some donors lacked HLA typing at each locus, the association tests relied only on the typed subset. Linkage disequilibrium might explain the correlated functional status among segregating V segments, but an unknown experimental factor could not be excluded.

Receptor amplification or capture employed the immunoSEQ multiplex PCR assay. For the multiplex PCR, a mixture combining 60 forward primers for TCR Vbeta segments and 13 reverse primers for TCR Jbeta segments was used. A multiplex PCR assay on genomic DNA amplified the CDR3 region of rearranged TCR beta genes. The amplified TCR beta libraries were sequenced on the Illumina HiSeq System as 87-base-pair reads. Turning to the authors' computational methods: A later analysis tallied tens of millions of unique TCR beta chains across the approximately 670 repertoires, and approximately 12 million of those chains were shared by two or more donors. A nearest-neighbor algorithm error-corrected the raw reads and collapsed the reads into unique sequences, merging closely related sequences to remove PCR and sequencing errors. Alignment of CDR3 sequences to IMGT reference sequences was used to assign V, D and J gene segments. For a sequence to be retained, at least a six-nucleotide match to both a V gene segment and a J gene segment was required. A rearrangement counted as productive if the CDR3 had no stop codons and remained in frame with V and J, and every other rearrangement counted as non-productive. CDR3 was defined by IMGT convention, running from the second conserved V-encoded cysteine to the conserved J-encoded phenylalanine. The earlier analysis of approximately 590 of the donors excluded any sequence lacking an unambiguous match to a single V gene segment. An earlier analysis of 587 of the donors called V segments functional above 56.7% productive rearrangements and segregating when the between-donor standard deviation exceeded 5%. A statistical classification framework was built for diagnosing cytomegalovirus status from the catalog of TCR beta chain sequences. In a later analysis, V and J genes were assigned by comparing TCR nucleotide sequences against IMGT/GENE-DB human TR gene sequences. Using the TCRdist pipeline, a later analysis assigned CDR3 sequences along with most-parsimonious VDJ recombination scenarios. A later analysis defined each TCR beta chain by its CDR3 amino acid sequence plus V-gene family, and excluded reads lacking a unique V-gene family. To address suspected cross-contamination and a sequencing artifact, a later analysis removed approximately 590 highly shared, low-generation-probability nucleotide sequences. In a later analysis, a clonal expansion index was calculated for each public chain from normalized within-repertoire ranks of inferred template counts. Generation probabilities in a later analysis came from a VDJ recombination model fitted to out-of-frame rearrangements, and those results were checked against IGoR. In a later analysis, hypergeometric tests were used to score TCR-TCR, TCR-HLA and TCR-CMV co-occurrence, with a repertoire-size bias correction applied to TCR pairs. In a later analysis, false discovery rates were estimated by permuting HLA or CMV assignments 20 times. In a later analysis, co-occurring TCRs were grouped using DBSCAN, with TCRdist sequence similarity added in when clustering inside HLA-allele-positive subsets. For co-occurrence clustering, repertoires with fewer than 30,000 or more than 120,000 public chains were excluded, along with roughly 5 repertoires with anomalous nucleotide sharing. The immuneACCESS repertoire file appears here via TCRdb, limited to in-frame rearrangements. These files lack a portion of the clones; in checked studies, under half of the deficit traces to unresolved V genes, and the cause of the others is not known. V and J calls plus clone size are reproduced from that table; the DNA served to infer D and trimming. Recorded for this sample are 180,000 or so clones; 77% of them occurred a single time. Jointly, the top ten make up roughly 1.5% of the sample.

This clone was seen just once. Which antigen it targets is not known. The input lacks base qualities; no much larger clone sits a single base away. The cohort was made up of roughly 670 healthy bone marrow donors. Cohort members were all nominally healthy when sampled, although unrecorded immune exposures were likely present. The donor tested CMV seronegative, placing the donor among the 350 or so seronegative members of the cohort. Every donor gave a peripheral blood sample, and the peripheral blood mononuclear cells from that sample were used for TCR beta sequencing. The Qiagen DNeasy Blood Extraction Kit was used to extract genomic DNA from the blood cell samples. The clonotype was recovered from a young man in good health and CMV-seronegative. Sequencing used PBMCs.

Here is the DNA: TGTGCCAGCAGTGAAGCGTCCTACGGGGTCATTTGGGGAAACACCATATATTTT. It translates to CASSEASYGVIWGNTIYF. The V and J segments used are TRBV6-1 and TRBJ1-3; a confident D gene designation cannot be given. Based on the germline V gene, the CDR1 and CDR2 sequences are MNHNS and SASEGT. Cut back by 0 bases and 4 bases, the V and J ends lie 19 bases apart. Reading from cysteine to phenylalanine, the CDR3 counts 18 amino acids. This entry keeps only the CDR3 DNA: 54 bases, framed from base 1.